The 2 T cell receptor beta chains below were found in one sample sequenced in a study of T-cell reconstitution after alpha-beta-depleted transplantation in children. Molecular barcoding with unique molecular identifiers was used for the TCRbeta library. MiXCR, applied by TCRdb to the PCR reads, yields one record per CDR3 protein. The sample yields about a million distinct CDR3 sequences, about 26% seen once. This specimen was PBMCs, mostly from graft donor cells, taken 360 days after TCRalphabeta/CD19-depleted stem cell transplant. All receptors derive from a boy under two years old who had a stem cell transplant for SCID, so the T cells may come from the graft donor.

The V call is TRBV5-1, the J call TRBJ2-4; 7 nucleotides line up with TRBD1. This CDR3 contains 14 residues. Germline V gives CDR1 SGHRS, CDR2 YFSETQ. V lost 0 bases, J lost 10 bases, and 7 bases stayed unmatched. The CDR3 spells CASSLAETGPIQYF. The CDR3 DNA follows: TGCGCCAGCAGCTTGGCGGAGACAGGGCCGATTCAGTACTTC. The full variable domain, in which reference TRBV5-1 and TRBJ2-4 provide the parts outside the CDR3, is KAGVTQTPRYLIKTRGQQVTLSCSPISGHRSVSWYQQTPGQGLQFLFEYFSETQRNKGNFPGRFSGRQFSNSRSEMNVSTLELGDSALYLCASSLAETGPIQYFGAGTRLSVL.

Only a few counts were recorded for this clonotype. The V gene is TRBV13, the J gene TRBJ2-4; 8 bases agree with TRBD2. The CDR3 runs to 15 residues. CDR1 is PRHDT, CDR2 FYEKMQ, per germline (reference sequence). After removal of 5 bases from V and 0 bases from J, the junction contained 3 bases not matched to a gene. CDR3: CASSNGGAAKNIQYF. CDR3 in DNA: TGTGCCAGCAGCAACGGGGGGGCAGCCAAAAACATTCAGTACTTC.